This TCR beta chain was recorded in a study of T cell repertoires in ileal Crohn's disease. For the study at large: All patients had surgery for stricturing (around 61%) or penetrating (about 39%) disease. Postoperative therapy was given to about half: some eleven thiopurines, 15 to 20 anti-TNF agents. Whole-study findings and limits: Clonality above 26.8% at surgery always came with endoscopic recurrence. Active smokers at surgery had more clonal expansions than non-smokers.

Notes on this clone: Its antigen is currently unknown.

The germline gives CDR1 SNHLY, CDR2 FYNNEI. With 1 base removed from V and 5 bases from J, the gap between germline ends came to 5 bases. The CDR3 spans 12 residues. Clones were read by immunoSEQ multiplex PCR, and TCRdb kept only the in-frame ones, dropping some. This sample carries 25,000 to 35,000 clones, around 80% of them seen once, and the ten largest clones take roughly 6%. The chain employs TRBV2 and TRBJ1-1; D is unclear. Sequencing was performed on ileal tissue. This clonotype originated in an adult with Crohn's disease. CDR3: CASSEGQTEAFF. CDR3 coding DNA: TGTGCCAGCAGTGAAGGGCAGACTGAAGCTTTCTTT.